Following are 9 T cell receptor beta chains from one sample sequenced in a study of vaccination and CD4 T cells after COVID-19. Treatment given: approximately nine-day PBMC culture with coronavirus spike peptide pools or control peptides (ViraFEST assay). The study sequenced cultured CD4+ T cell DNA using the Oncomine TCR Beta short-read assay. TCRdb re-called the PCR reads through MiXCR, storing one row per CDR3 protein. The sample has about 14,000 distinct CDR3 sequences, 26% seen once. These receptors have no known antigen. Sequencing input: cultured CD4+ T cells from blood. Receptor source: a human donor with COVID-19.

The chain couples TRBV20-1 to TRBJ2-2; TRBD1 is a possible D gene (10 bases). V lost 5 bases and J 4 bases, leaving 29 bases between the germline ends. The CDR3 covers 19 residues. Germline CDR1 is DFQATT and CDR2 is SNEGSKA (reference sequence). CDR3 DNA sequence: TGCAGTGCTGAGGGGGGGACAGGGGTACTAGCGGGTACCACCGGGGAGCTGTTTTTT. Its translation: CSAEGGTGVLAGTTGELFF.

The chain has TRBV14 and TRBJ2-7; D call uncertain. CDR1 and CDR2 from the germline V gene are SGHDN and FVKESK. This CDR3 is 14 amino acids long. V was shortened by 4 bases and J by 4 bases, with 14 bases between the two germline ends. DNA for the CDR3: TGTGCCAGCAGCCCCCTTGGGTGGGCGTACGAGCAGTACTTC. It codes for CASSPLGWAYEQYF.

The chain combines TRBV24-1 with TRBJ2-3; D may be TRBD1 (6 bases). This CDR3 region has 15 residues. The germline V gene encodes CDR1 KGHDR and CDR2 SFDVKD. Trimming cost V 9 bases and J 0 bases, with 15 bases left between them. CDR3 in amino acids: CATGEQGASTDTQYF. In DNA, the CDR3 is TGTGCCACCGGGGAACAGGGCGCAAGCACAGATACGCAGTATTTT.

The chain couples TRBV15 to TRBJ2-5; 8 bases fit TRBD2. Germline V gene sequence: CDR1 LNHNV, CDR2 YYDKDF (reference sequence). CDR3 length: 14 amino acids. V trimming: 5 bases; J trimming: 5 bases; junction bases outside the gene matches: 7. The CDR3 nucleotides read TGTGCCACCAGCGGAGGACTAGCCCCTGAGACCCAGTACTTC. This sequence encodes CATSGGLAPETQYF.

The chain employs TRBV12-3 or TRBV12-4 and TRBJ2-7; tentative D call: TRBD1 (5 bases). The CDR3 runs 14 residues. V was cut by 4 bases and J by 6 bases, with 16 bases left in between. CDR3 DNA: TGTGCCAGCAGTTGGTATCCAGGGATGGGCGAGCAGTACTTC. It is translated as CASSWYPGMGEQYF.

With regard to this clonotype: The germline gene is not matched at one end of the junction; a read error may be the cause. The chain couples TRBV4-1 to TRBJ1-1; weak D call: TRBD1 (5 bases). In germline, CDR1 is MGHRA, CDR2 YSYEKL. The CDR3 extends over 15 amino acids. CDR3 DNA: TGCGCCAGCAGCCCAATAGGGGCCTGGCGACGTTTCGCTTTCTTC. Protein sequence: CASSPIGAWRRFAFF.

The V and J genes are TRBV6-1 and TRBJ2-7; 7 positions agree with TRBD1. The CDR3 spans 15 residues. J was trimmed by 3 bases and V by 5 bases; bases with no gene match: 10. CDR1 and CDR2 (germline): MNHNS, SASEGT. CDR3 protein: CASSPGQVSFYEQYF. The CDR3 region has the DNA TGTGCCAGCAGTCCCGGACAGGTTTCCTTCTACGAGCAGTACTTC.

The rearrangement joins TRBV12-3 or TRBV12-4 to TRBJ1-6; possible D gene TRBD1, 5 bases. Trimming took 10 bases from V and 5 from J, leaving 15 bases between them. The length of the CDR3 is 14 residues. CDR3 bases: TGTGCCACCAAGGGGCGGCCAAATAATTCACCCCTCCACTTT. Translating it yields CATKGRPNNSPLHF.

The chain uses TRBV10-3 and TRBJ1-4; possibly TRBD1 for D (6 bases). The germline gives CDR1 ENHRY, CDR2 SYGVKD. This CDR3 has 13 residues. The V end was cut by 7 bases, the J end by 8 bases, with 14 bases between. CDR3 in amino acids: CAIKQGVGEKLFF. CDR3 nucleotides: TGTGCCATCAAACAGGGAGTAGGAGAAAAACTGTTTTTT.